Shown below are 32 T cell receptor beta chains from a single sample sequenced in a study of cytomegalovirus exposure and HLA in healthy donors. The PCR used 60 Vbeta and 13 Jbeta primers. Clones were sequenced by immunoSEQ multiplex PCR, and TCRdb holds only the in-frame ones, with some missing. The profile shows 140,000 or so clones, roughly 79% of them singletons. Specimen: PBMCs. The source is a woman between 55 and 75 years old in good health and CMV-seropositive.

The V gene is TRBV28, the J gene TRBJ1-1; TRBD1 matches at 10 bases. With V trimmed by 5 bases and J by 5 bases, 5 bases remained unmatched. Germline CDR1 and CDR2: MDHEN and SYDVKM. The CDR3 loop spans 14 amino acids. The CDR3 region has the DNA TGTGCCAGCAGTGATTGGACAGGGGGGACTGAAGCTTTCTTT. Protein product: CASSDWTGGTEAFF.

Only one count was recorded for this clone. The CDR3 DNA is TGTGCCAGCTCACCAAAGCTAGCGGAGCGGGATGAGCAGTTCTTC. Protein product: CASSPKLAERDEQFF. The J gene is TRBJ2-1, the V gene TRBV18, with 7 bases matching TRBD2. This CDR3 is 15 amino acids long. In germline, CDR1 is KGHSH, CDR2 LQKENI. V trimming: 2 bases; J trimming: 8 bases; junction bases outside the gene matches: 9.

This clone was seen more than once but under ten times. V and J are TRBV7-3 and TRBJ1-2; 9 positions match TRBD1. With V trimmed by 5 bases and J by 10 bases, 2 bases remained unmatched. The CDR3 is 11 amino acids. Germline V gene sequence: CDR1 SGHTA, CDR2 FQGTGA. The DNA of the CDR3 is TGTGCCAGCAGCCGGACAGGGGACTACACCTTC. Residues: CASSRTGDYTF.

The chain combines TRBV5-4 with TRBJ2-2; no clear D gene. V was shortened by 1 base and J by 6 bases, with 7 bases between the two germline ends. This CDR3 is 13 amino acids long. From germline, CDR1 is SGHNT and CDR2 YYREEE (reference sequence). CDR3 sequence reads: CASSLFAAGELFF. CDR3 bases: TGTGCCAGCAGCTTGTTCGCAGCCGGGGAGCTGTTTTTT. Supplemented by reference TRBV5-4 and TRBJ2-2, the full variable domain reads ETGVTQSPTHLIKTRGQQVTLRCSSQSGHNTVSWYQQALGQGPQFIFQYYREEENGRGNFPPRFSGLQFPNYSSELNVNALELDDSALYLCASSLFAAGELFFGEGSRLTVL.

The CDR3 sequence is CASASVGYEQYF. In nucleotides, the CDR3 is TGTGCCAGTGCCAGTGTTGGCTACGAGCAGTACTTC. This rearrangement joins TRBV6-1 to TRBJ2-7; D is unresolved. CDR1 MNHNS and CDR2 SASEGT come from the germline V gene. Trimming pared 9 bases from V and 3 bases from J, leaving 12 bases between. The CDR3 is 12 amino acids.

V and J are TRBV28 and TRBJ2-7, with 8 nucleotides matching TRBD1. With 6 bases clipped from V and 3 bases from J, the junction kept 7 bases outside the gene matches. The CDR3 consists of 14 residues. Per germline, CDR1 MDHEN and CDR2 SYDVKM. DNA for the CDR3: TGTGCCAGCAGCCTGACAGGGGCCCTCTACGAGCAGTACTTC. This sequence encodes CASSLTGALYEQYF.

A single count supports this clone. Written as DNA, the CDR3 is TGTGCCAGCAGCTTTTTAAGCGGGAACTCCTACGAGCAGTACTTC. Translating gives CASSFLSGNSYEQYF. The chain carries TRBV5-4 and TRBJ2-7; the match to TRBD2 covers 7 bases. V trimming: 2 bases; J trimming: 0 bases; junction bases outside the gene matches: 5. The CDR3 is made up of 15 amino acids. Germline V gene sequence: CDR1 SGHNT, CDR2 YYREEE (reference sequence).

J is TRBJ2-1 and V is TRBV7-9; 9 positions agree with TRBD2. Per germline, CDR1 SEHNR and CDR2 FQNEAQ (reference sequence). This CDR3 spans 15 amino acids. Losses at the gene ends were 4 bases for V and 8 bases for J; bases not matched to a gene: 9. In DNA form, the CDR3 reads TGTGCCAGCAGCTCGGTCGGGGGCGGGGGGGATGAGCAGTTCTTC. It translates to CASSSVGGGGDEQFF.

This clone has only a few counts. V gene TRBV9 combines with J gene TRBJ1-1; possible D gene TRBD1, 5 bases. CDR1 and CDR2 (germline): SGDLS, YYNGEE. Trimming stripped 4 bases from V and 7 bases from J, with 14 bases between. This CDR3 is built from 13 residues. The CDR3 reads CASSLTGQGEAFF. The DNA for the CDR3 is TGTGCCAGCAGCTTGACTGGGCAGGGTGAAGCTTTCTTT.

The chain recombines TRBV7-2 with TRBJ1-2; tentative D call: TRBD1 (5 bases). V shed 5 bases and J shed 12 bases, with 13 bases lying between them. Germline assignment: CDR1 SGHTA and CDR2 FQGNSA. The CDR3 length is 11 residues. CDR3 DNA sequence: TGTGCCAGCAGCGCCGGACATTCAAACACCTTC. It translates to CASSAGHSNTF.

This chain joins TRBV6-5 and TRBJ2-7; 7 bases align to TRBD1. Germline CDR1 is MNHEY and CDR2 is SVGAGI. The CDR3 consists of 13 residues. V dropped 5 bases and J dropped 1; count of bases not matched to a gene: 2. The CDR3 DNA sequence: TGTGCCAGCAGTCGACAGGGATCCTACGAGCAGTACTTC. Translation gives CASSRQGSYEQYF.

In its sample, this clone was seen a few times. The V gene is TRBV5-6, the J gene TRBJ2-7, with TRBD2 as a possible D gene (5 bases). This CDR3 is built from 11 residues. The germline CDR1 and CDR2 sequences are SGHDT and YYEEEE. V was shortened by 0 bases and J by 7 bases, with 5 bases between the two germline ends. The CDR3 is CASSLAGEQYF. The CDR3 region has the DNA TGTGCCAGCAGCTTGGCGGGGGAGCAGTACTTC.

The V call is TRBV4-1, the J call TRBJ2-3; D might be TRBD2 (6 bases). The CDR3 loop spans 17 amino acids. Germline CDR1 reads MGHRA; CDR2 reads YSYEKL. V was pared by 2 bases and J by 2 bases, with 17 bases between. CDR3: CASSQPPGLTTTDTQYF. The CDR3 region has the DNA TGCGCCAGCAGCCAACCCCCGGGACTTACCACCACAGATACGCAGTATTTT.

The V gene is TRBV5-4, the J gene TRBJ1-4, with unresolved D. Between the trimmed V and J ends, which lost 0 bases and 7 bases, there was a span of 7 bases. The CDR3 has 13 residues. From germline, CDR1 is SGHNT and CDR2 YYREEE (reference sequence). DNA for the CDR3: TGTGCCAGCAGCTTGGCCGACTCTGAAAAACTGTTTTTT. It encodes CASSLADSEKLFF.

This clone was recorded only once. The chain recombines TRBV18 with TRBJ2-5; weak D call: TRBD1 (5 bases). The CDR3 contains 15 residues. V gave up 2 bases and J gave up 5 bases, with 15 bases separating them. Germline assignment: CDR1 KGHSH and CDR2 LQKENI. The chain's CDR3 is CASSPGAGMMETQYF. Written as DNA, the CDR3 is TGTGCCAGCTCACCAGGGGCAGGGATGATGGAGACCCAGTACTTC.

The rearrangement uses TRBV28 and TRBJ2-2; 7 positions match TRBD2. The length of the CDR3 is 16 residues. CDR1 is MDHEN, CDR2 SYDVKM, per germline. With 4 bases clipped from V and 3 bases from J, the junction kept 8 bases outside the gene matches. The CDR3 DNA follows: TGTGCCAGCAGTTCAGCTAGTCTAGCGGACACCGGGGAGCTGTTTTTT. This codes for CASSSASLADTGELFF.

V is TRBV5-1 and J is TRBJ1-1, with D tentatively TRBD1 (6 bases). V shed 4 bases and J shed 7 bases, with 14 bases lying between them. Germline V lookup: CDR1 SGHRS, CDR2 YFSETQ. This CDR3 is 13 amino acids long. For the CDR3, the DNA is TGCGCCAGCAGCCTCGGGGGGCGAAGTGAAGCTTTCTTT. Protein sequence: CASSLGGRSEAFF.

This rearrangement joins TRBV6-6 to TRBJ1-1, with TRBD1 as a possible D gene (5 bases). With 4 bases removed from V and 0 bases from J, the gap between germline ends came to 15 bases. This CDR3 region has 16 residues. Germline V gene lookup returns CDR1 MNHNY and CDR2 SVGAGI (reference sequence). Written as DNA, the CDR3 is TGTGCCAGCAGTTCAAGGGCCCAGGGTTTGAACACTGAAGCTTTCTTT. It codes for CASSSRAQGLNTEAFF.

As regards this clone: Here the CDR3 omits its conserved ending phenylalanine or tryptophan, so a read error is the likely source. The chain uses TRBV2 and TRBJ2-3; 10 nucleotides match TRBD2. CDR3 length equals 18 residues. Germline loops: CDR1 SNHLY, CDR2 FYNNEI. The V segment lost 5 bases and the J segment 5 bases; nucleotides outside the gene matches: 16. The CDR3 region has the DNA TGTGCCAGCAGTACGCCCGGAGGAGCGGGAGGGACCGGAGATACGCAGTATGTT. Translation: CASSTPGGAGGTGDTQYV.

The rearrangement joins TRBV7-9 to TRBJ2-5, with 15 positions matching TRBD2. The J call may not be correct, given that the DNA end is closer to TRBJ2-7. Germline values: CDR1 SEHNR, CDR2 FQNEAQ (reference sequence). The CDR3 contains 15 residues. DNA for the CDR3: TGTGCCAGCAGCTCGGGACTAGCGGGAGGATACGAGCAGTACTTC. As protein: CASSSGLAGGYEQYF.

This clone has just one count. The V gene is TRBV6-1, the J gene TRBJ1-2; D is possibly TRBD1 (6 bases). Trimming removed 3 bases at V and 2 bases at J, with 7 bases between. Germline V lookup: CDR1 MNHNS, CDR2 SASEGT. The CDR3 sequence is 13 residues long. Here the CDR3 reads CASSEGANYGYTF. The CDR3 DNA reads as TGTGCCAGCAGTGAGGGGGCCAACTATGGCTACACCTTC.

The chain combines TRBV4-2 with TRBJ1-3, with unresolved D. From germline, CDR1 is LGHNA and CDR2 YNFKEQ. V lost 4 bases and J lost 3, with 13 bases in between. The CDR3 runs to 15 residues. The chain's CDR3 is CASSPKSQVGNTIYF. The CDR3 DNA sequence: TGTGCCAGCAGCCCCAAAAGCCAGGTTGGAAACACCATATATTTT.

This clone was detected once. The chain links TRBV9 to TRBJ2-3; 7 nucleotides match TRBD2. The germline V gene has CDR1 SGDLS and CDR2 YYNGEE. The CDR3 length is 13 residues. V lost 3 bases and J lost 3; bases outside the gene matches: 1. This CDR3 reads CASSAGGTDTQYF. Here the CDR3 DNA reads TGTGCCAGCAGCGCCGGGGGGACAGATACGCAGTATTTT.

J is TRBJ2-7 and V is TRBV7-2; D gene unclear. The germline V and J ends were trimmed by 1 base and 3 bases, with 10 bases remaining between them. The germline CDR1 and CDR2 sequences are SGHTA and FQGNSA. CDR3 length: 14 residues. The CDR3, as DNA: TGTGCCAGCAGCTTAGGTGGGTCGGGCTACGAGCAGTACTTC. This encodes CASSLGGSGYEQYF.

The chain uses TRBV28 and TRBJ2-2; tentatively, D is TRBD2 (6 bases). The germline gives CDR1 MDHEN, CDR2 SYDVKM. Trimming removed 8 bases at V and 3 bases at J, with 19 bases between. The CDR3 runs to 16 residues. CDR3 protein: CASGWIGGTDTGELFF. CDR3 DNA: TGTGCCAGCGGGTGGATCGGCGGGACGGACACCGGGGAGCTGTTTTTT. The full variable domain, rest sourced from reference TRBV28 and TRBJ2-2, is DVKVTQSSRYLVKRTGEKVFLECVQDMDHENMFWYRQDPGLGLRLIYFSYDVKMKEKGDIPEGYSVSREKKERFSLILESASTNQTSMYLCASGWIGGTDTGELFFGEGSRLTVL.

The chain links TRBV27 to TRBJ1-4; 7 bases agree with TRBD1. The CDR3 is 15 residues long. Germline assignment: CDR1 MNHEY and CDR2 SMNVEV (reference sequence). The V gene end was trimmed by 5 bases and the J gene end by 8 bases; junction bases not matched to a gene: 11. This CDR3 reads CASSLTGGGLEKLFF. CDR3 DNA: TGTGCCAGCAGTCTCACGGGAGGGGGCTTGGAAAAACTGTTTTTT. Full variable domain (missing parts from reference TRBV27 and TRBJ1-4): EAQVTQNPRYLITVTGKKLTVTCSQNMNHEYMSWYRQDPGLGLRQIYYSMNVEVTDKGDVPEGYKVSRKEKRNFPLILESPSPNQTSLYFCASSLTGGGLEKLFFGSGTQLSVL.

V gene TRBV19 combines with J gene TRBJ2-1; TRBD1 aligns across 7 bases. Losses at the gene ends were 3 bases for V and 5 bases for J; bases not matched to a gene: 10. This CDR3 has 16 residues. Germline CDR1 reads LNHDA; CDR2 reads SQIVND (reference sequence). The CDR3 nucleotides read TGTGCCAGTAGTATCATAAACAGGGGTGGGGACAATGAGCAGTTCTTC. Translated: CASSIINRGGDNEQFF.

The chain couples TRBV7-9 to TRBJ1-2; D is perhaps TRBD1 (5 bases). CDR1 and CDR2 (germline): SEHNR, FQNEAQ (reference sequence). V shed 5 bases and J shed 8 bases, with 18 bases lying between them. There are 14 residues in the CDR3. This CDR3 reads CASSKRDSSGGYTF. The CDR3 DNA follows: TGTGCCAGCAGCAAGAGGGACTCCAGCGGGGGCTACACCTTC.

V is TRBV28 and J is TRBJ1-1; D might be TRBD1 (6 bases). Deletions cut 5 bases from V and 1 base from J, with 14 bases between. The V gene's germline CDR1 is MDHEN and CDR2 SYDVKM. The CDR3 contains 15 residues. The CDR3 nucleotides are TGTGCCAGCAGTCGAGGGGGGGAGGGGAACACTGAAGCTTTCTTT. Protein product: CASSRGGEGNTEAFF.

The V call is TRBV30, the J call TRBJ1-1; 7 bases match TRBD1. V was clipped by 4 bases and J by 6 bases; unmatched bases: 2. The V gene's germline CDR1 is GTSNPN and CDR2 SVGIG (reference sequence). CDR3 length equals 11 residues. The CDR3: CAWTRGSEAFF. The CDR3 DNA follows: TGTGCCTGGACCAGGGGGTCTGAAGCTTTCTTT.

This chain links TRBV29-1 with TRBJ2-7, with D possibly TRBD1 on 5 matching bases. The germline V gene has CDR1 SQVTM and CDR2 ANQGSEA. The CDR3 spans 12 residues. The germline V and J ends were trimmed by 1 base and 5 bases, with 9 bases remaining between them. This CDR3 reads CSVEGQGDEQYF. The DNA for the CDR3 is TGCAGCGTTGAAGGGCAGGGCGACGAGCAGTACTTC.

The CDR3 sequence: CAWRRLAGGNEQFF. Here the CDR3 DNA reads TGTGCCTGGAGAAGGCTAGCGGGAGGGAATGAGCAGTTCTTC. The V call is TRBV30, the J call TRBJ2-1, with 12 bases aligning to TRBD2. Germline values: CDR1 GTSNPN, CDR2 SVGIG (reference sequence). The V and J ends lost 3 bases and 7 bases, in that order; junction bases with no gene match: 4. CDR3 length: 14 amino acids.